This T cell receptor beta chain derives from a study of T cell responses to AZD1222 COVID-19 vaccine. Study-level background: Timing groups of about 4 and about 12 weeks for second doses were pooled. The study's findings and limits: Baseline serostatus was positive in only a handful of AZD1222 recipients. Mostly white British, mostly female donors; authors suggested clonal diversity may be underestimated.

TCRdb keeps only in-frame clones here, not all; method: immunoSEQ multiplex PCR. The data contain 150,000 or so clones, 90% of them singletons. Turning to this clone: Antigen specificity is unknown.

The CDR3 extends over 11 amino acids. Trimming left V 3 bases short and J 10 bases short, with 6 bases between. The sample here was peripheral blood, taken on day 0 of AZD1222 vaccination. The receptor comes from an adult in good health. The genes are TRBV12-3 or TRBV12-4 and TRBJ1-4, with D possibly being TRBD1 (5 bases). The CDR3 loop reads CASSLGTKLFF. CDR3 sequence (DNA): TGTGCCAGCAGTTTGGGGACAAAACTGTTTTTT.